Listed below are T cell receptor beta chains from one sample, sequenced in a study of T-cell reconstitution after alpha-beta-depleted transplantation in children. One entry per CDR3 protein, called by TCRdb with MiXCR from the PCR reads. The sample comprises a few hundred thousand distinct CDR3 sequences, under 14% of which are singletons, and around 22% rests with the top ten. The sequences come from peripheral blood, collected 180 days after TCRalphabeta/CD19-depleted stem cell transplant. The source is a male patient between 2 and 15 years old who had a stem cell transplant for chronic granulomatous disease, so the T cells may come from the graft donor. Both conserved end residues are part of each CDR3. Each record gives: CDR3 length, V gene, D gene, clone size, J gene, CDR3 protein, CDR3 DNA. D genes are given only for firm matches. Size tells how often a clone was seen (once, few, many) or the class of an expanded clone, and some rows leave it out.

15	TRBV28	.	many	TRBJ2-1	CASSFLGKTYNEQFF	TGTGCCAGCAGTTTTCTGGGGAAAACCTACAATGAGCAGTTCTTC
17	TRBV7-9	.	many	TRBJ1-5	CASSPPRTTLANQPQHF	TGTGCCAGCAGCCCCCCGCGGACAACCCTGGCGAATCAGCCCCAGCATTTT
13	TRBV27	.	many	TRBJ2-1	CASSLIQSNEQFF	TGTGCCAGCAGTTTAATCCAGTCCAATGAGCAGTTCTTC
16	TRBV7-2	TRBD1	many	TRBJ2-3	CASSPYGTGKGDTQYF	TGTGCCAGCAGCCCCTACGGGACAGGGAAAGGGGATACGCAGTATTTT
16	TRBV23-1	.	few	TRBJ2-1	CASSQPDIASYNEQFF	TGCGCCAGCAGTCAACCAGACATAGCTTCCTACAATGAGCAGTTCTTC
15	TRBV12-3/TRBV12-4	TRBD2	many	TRBJ2-2	CASSLSGGNTGELFF	TGTGCCAGCAGTCTTAGCGGGGGTAACACCGGGGAGCTGTTTTTT
14	TRBV7-3	.	many	TRBJ1-4	CASSPMASFEKLFF	TGTGCCAGCAGCCCCATGGCTTCATTTGAAAAACTGTTTTTT
14	TRBV11-2	TRBD1	.	TRBJ2-5	CASSLTGGAETQYF	TGTGCCAGCAGCTTAACAGGGGGCGCGGAGACCCAGTACTTC
13	TRBV2	.	.	TRBJ1-2	CASTTTGFYGYTF	TGTGCCAGCACTACTACAGGGTTCTATGGCTACACCTTC
15	TRBV9	.	many	TRBJ2-3	CASSVAVPGSDTQYF	TGTGCCAGCAGCGTAGCAGTACCAGGATCAGATACGCAGTATTTT
17	TRBV12-3/TRBV12-4	.	many	TRBJ1-6	CASSVKETGNYNSPLHF	TGTGCCAGCAGTGTCAAAGAAACAGGAAACTATAATTCACCCCTCCACTTT
14	TRBV27	.	many	TRBJ2-3	CASSLAEPTDTQYF	TGTGCCAGCAGTTTGGCAGAACCCACAGATACGCAGTATTTT
13	TRBV6-1	.	many	TRBJ1-6	CASSRETNSPLHF	TGTGCCAGCAGTCGGGAGACTAATTCACCCCTCCACTTT
14	TRBV27	.	many	TRBJ2-1	CASMGDWGDNEQFF	TGTGCCAGCATGGGGGACTGGGGCGACAATGAGCAGTTCTTC